These T cell receptor beta chains were read from a single sample in a study of blood T cell repertoires in COVID-19. Libraries were prepared by immunoSEQ multiplex PCR; TCRdb keeps only in-frame clonotypes and omits some of them. The sample contains around 20,000 clones, 91% of which appear only once. The source material was peripheral blood. The receptors come from a man between 70 and 80 years old with active COVID-19. Each CDR3 is given with its conserved first and last residue.

cdr3_aa,v_call,cdr3_length,j_call
CASSYQGTEQYF,TRBV6-5,12,NA
CASSTGLAGSTDTQYF,TRBV2,16,TRBJ2-3
CAISDSGRQRTGELFF,TRBV10-3,16,TRBJ2-2
CTSSIQERPPTSGGMEEQYF,TRBV1,20,TRBJ2-7
CASSPRTGEVYGYTF,TRBV4-1,15,TRBJ1-2
CASSFSSGNNSPLHF,TRBV11-2,15,TRBJ1-6
CASSQTSYGYTF,TRBV6-5,12,TRBJ1-2
CASRSRNEKLFF,TRBV28,12,TRBJ1-4
CAWASGTAYNEQFF,TRBV30,14,TRBJ2-1
CASSLRQVHEQYF,TRBV5-6,13,TRBJ2-7
CASSPTLAGGYNEQFF,TRBV18,16,TRBJ2-1
CASSLSHVQGAGNEQFF,TRBV28,17,TRBJ2-1
CASSPNPGALDSKAFF,TRBV5-1,16,TRBJ1-1
CSASRQGGNTQYF,TRBV29-1,13,TRBJ2-3
CASSFGGLANYEQYF,TRBV7-2,15,TRBJ2-7
CASSGGQGADIQYF,TRBV7-9,14,TRBJ2-4
CASMPGTASNQPQHF,TRBV2,15,TRBJ1-5
CALRGQGIHTEAFF,TRBV30,14,TRBJ1-1
CASSQGQAANEKLFF,TRBV3-1/TRBV3-2,15,TRBJ1-4
CATSDHRTSGDTDTQYF,TRBV24-1,17,TRBJ2-3
CASSLGLPGGTDTQYF,TRBV5-5,16,TRBJ2-3
CASSLQGSYEQYF,TRBV25-1,13,TRBJ2-7
CASSPTSGFYEQYF,TRBV5-1,14,TRBJ2-7
CASSLGPQETQYF,TRBV11-3,13,TRBJ2-5
CASSSGQGFSPLHF,TRBV5-6,14,TRBJ1-6
CAWTPRPTTDTQYF,TRBV30,14,TRBJ2-3
CASSEALVGNYEQYF,TRBV2,15,TRBJ2-7
CASSSSGGAFNEQFF,TRBV5-6,15,TRBJ2-1
CASSLFYGNQPQHF,TRBV28,14,TRBJ1-5
CASSLSSGSDGELFF,TRBV7-2,15,TRBJ2-2
CASSRLAGSTDTQYF,TRBV28,15,TRBJ2-3
CASSQDMRYGYTF,TRBV4-1,13,TRBJ1-2
CASSPQTGSYGYTF,TRBV6-5,14,TRBJ1-2
CATSRGGFEQYF,TRBV15,12,TRBJ2-7
CASSIGTSGSGTGELFF,TRBV19,17,TRBJ2-2
CASSRDRGDSGNTIYF,TRBV7-9,16,TRBJ1-3
CASSSQVEGEQYF,TRBV11-3,13,TRBJ2-7
CASSQLAYQETQYF,TRBV14,14,TRBJ2-5
CASSRRSQDTQYF,TRBV7-9,13,TRBJ2-3
CASSPYSTYSYGYTF,TRBV28,15,TRBJ1-2
CASSQEGRGQGRGKLFF,TRBV4-1,17,TRBJ1-4
CASSLAWVEGPTEAFF,TRBV5-1,16,TRBJ1-1
CASSPLGTSGTYEQYF,TRBV7-9,16,TRBJ2-7
CASSYSRDRVDYGYTF,TRBV6-2/TRBV6-3,16,TRBJ1-2
CASSLNVGGTEAFF,TRBV5-1,14,TRBJ1-1
CAGTRWANSPLHF,TRBV30,13,TRBJ1-6
CSVPTGAGTGELFF,TRBV29-1,14,TRBJ2-2
CASSPGTSRNTGELFF,TRBV18,16,TRBJ2-2
CASSLLQGISNQPQHF,TRBV4-2,16,TRBJ1-5
CASSYSGPTGELFF,TRBV6-5,14,TRBJ2-2
CASSAQGLLNTEAFF,TRBV5-8,15,TRBJ1-1
CASSQDVASTDTQYF,TRBV4-2,15,TRBJ2-3
CASSQEVPGQDFQYEQFF,TRBV4-2,18,TRBJ2-1
CATSPSGVPSGNTIYF,TRBV7-8,16,TRBJ1-3
CASRTGSSQPQHF,TRBV10-2,13,TRBJ1-5
CASSLVDSPEQYF,TRBV5-4,13,TRBJ2-7
CASSLRAPFYGYTF,TRBV28,14,TRBJ1-2
CASSPGTSMRNEQFF,TRBV19,15,TRBJ2-1